Listed below are T cell receptor beta chains from one sample, sequenced in a study of OX40 agonist ivuxolimab in advanced cancers. Repertoires were generated with immunoSEQ multiplex PCR, while TCRdb's copy carries only in-frame clones and drops some. Of around 76,000 clones in the sample, 87% were seen once. The sequencing used CD4+ or CD8+ T cells sorted from blood, collected in a trial of the OX40 agonist ivuxolimab. Receptors were obtained from an adult with an advanced solid tumor such as melanoma, head and neck, liver or kidney cancer. CDR3s include the opening cysteine and the closing phenylalanine or tryptophan. A D gene is named only where the DNA matches it firmly. For some rows the clone size is stated as once, few or many, or as a class when expanded; others skip it.

v_call: TRBV30
j_call: TRBJ2-5
clone_size: NA
d_call: TRBD2
cdr3_aa: CAWSPSGRPKETQYF
cdr3_nt: TGTGCCTGGAGTCCGAGCGGGAGGCCTAAAGAGACCCAGTACTTC

v_call: TRBV23-1
j_call: TRBJ1-1
clone_size: NA
d_call: TRBD1
cdr3_aa: CASSQSIDNRGTFF
cdr3_nt: TGCGCCAGCAGTCAATCGATTGATAACAGGGGAACTTTCTTT

v_call: TRBV29-1
j_call: TRBJ2-2
clone_size: NA
d_call: TRBD2
cdr3_aa: CSVTLLAVAGELFF
cdr3_nt: TGCAGCGTTACGCTACTAGCGGTGGCCGGGGAGCTGTTTTTT

v_call: TRBV7-9
j_call: TRBJ2-3
clone_size: NA
d_call: TRBD2
cdr3_aa: CADGASGNTDTQYF
cdr3_nt: TGTGCCGACGGGGCTAGCGGAAATACAGATACGCAGTATTTT

v_call: TRBV14
j_call: TRBJ1-2
clone_size: NA
d_call: TRBD1
cdr3_aa: CASSRGGGGYTF
cdr3_nt: TGTGCCAGCAGCAGAGGGGGCGGTGGCTACACCTTC

v_call: TRBV5-4
j_call: TRBJ2-1
clone_size: NA
d_call: NA
cdr3_aa: CASSILGSYNEQFF
cdr3_nt: TGTGCCAGCAGCATTTTAGGATCCTACAATGAGCAGTTCTTC

v_call: TRBV5-1
j_call: TRBJ1-1
clone_size: NA
d_call: TRBD1
cdr3_aa: CASSKNTGGGTEAFF
cdr3_nt: TGCGCCAGCAGCAAAAACACAGGGGGAGGCACTGAAGCTTTCTTT

v_call: TRBV27
j_call: TRBJ2-2
clone_size: NA
d_call: NA
cdr3_aa: CASSYLTNTGELFF
cdr3_nt: TGTGCCAGCAGTTACCTGACGAACACCGGGGAGCTGTTTTTT

v_call: TRBV29-1
j_call: TRBJ1-1
clone_size: NA
d_call: NA
cdr3_aa: CSVEAPQDTEAFF
cdr3_nt: TGCAGCGTTGAAGCCCCGCAGGACACTGAAGCTTTCTTT

v_call: TRBV10-3
j_call: TRBJ2-7
clone_size: NA
d_call: NA
cdr3_aa: CAISEWYEQYF
cdr3_nt: TGTGCCATCAGTGAGTGGTACGAGCAGTACTTC

v_call: TRBV7-3
j_call: TRBJ2-2
clone_size: NA
d_call: TRBD1
cdr3_aa: CASSLSGQGAGELFF
cdr3_nt: TGTGCCAGCAGCTTAAGCGGCCAGGGGGCCGGGGAGCTGTTTTTT

v_call: TRBV27
j_call: TRBJ2-7
clone_size: NA
d_call: NA
cdr3_aa: CASSYSVSNYEQYF
cdr3_nt: TGTGCCAGCAGTTATTCTGTTTCCAACTACGAGCAGTACTTC

v_call: TRBV5-4
j_call: TRBJ2-5
clone_size: NA
d_call: NA
cdr3_aa: CASSSGGQTWETQYF
cdr3_nt: TGTGCCAGCAGCTCGGGGGGACAGACGTGGGAGACCCAGTACTTC

v_call: TRBV4-3
j_call: TRBJ2-7
clone_size: NA
d_call: NA
cdr3_aa: CASSQDLSGVAYEQYF
cdr3_nt: TGCGCCAGCAGCCAAGATCTATCGGGGGTCGCGTACGAGCAGTACTTC

v_call: TRBV30
j_call: TRBJ1-2
clone_size: NA
d_call: NA
cdr3_aa: CAWSVSRYGYTF
cdr3_nt: TGTGCCTGGAGTGTCTCCCGGTATGGCTACACCTTC

v_call: TRBV6-1
j_call: TRBJ1-5
clone_size: NA
d_call: NA
cdr3_aa: CAGRQGRNQPQHF
cdr3_nt: TGTGCCGGACGTCAGGGGAGGAATCAGCCCCAGCATTTT

v_call: TRBV30
j_call: TRBJ2-3
clone_size: NA
d_call: NA
cdr3_aa: CAWSLTDTQYF
cdr3_nt: TGTGCCTGGAGTCTCACAGATACGCAGTATTTT

v_call: TRBV5-1
j_call: TRBJ2-5
clone_size: NA
d_call: TRBD1
cdr3_aa: CASRSGTDQETQYF
cdr3_nt: TGCGCCAGCAGATCCGGGACAGACCAAGAGACCCAGTACTTC

v_call: TRBV7-2
j_call: TRBJ2-5
clone_size: NA
d_call: NA
cdr3_aa: CASSEQETQYF
cdr3_nt: TGTGCCAGCAGCGAGCAAGAGACCCAGTACTTC

v_call: TRBV6-5
j_call: TRBJ2-7
clone_size: NA
d_call: TRBD1
cdr3_aa: CASRTDRGLVYEQYF
cdr3_nt: TGTGCCAGCAGAACTGACAGGGGGCTGGTTTACGAGCAGTACTTC

v_call: TRBV23-1
j_call: TRBJ1-1
clone_size: NA
d_call: NA
cdr3_aa: CASSRGPFF
cdr3_nt: TGCGCCAGCAGCAGGGGCCCTTTCTTT

v_call: TRBV5-1
j_call: TRBJ2-3
clone_size: NA
d_call: TRBD1
cdr3_aa: CASRAGGDTQYF
cdr3_nt: TGCGCCAGTCGGGCAGGGGGAGATACGCAGTATTTT

v_call: TRBV6-5
j_call: TRBJ2-5
clone_size: NA
d_call: NA
cdr3_aa: CASSYSRYSETQYF
cdr3_nt: TGTGCCAGCAGTTACTCGAGGTATTCAGAGACCCAGTACTTC

v_call: TRBV27
j_call: TRBJ1-3
clone_size: NA
d_call: NA
cdr3_aa: CASSLDGRISGNTIYF
cdr3_nt: TGTGCCAGCAGTTTAGACGGCAGAATCTCTGGAAACACCATATATTTT

v_call: TRBV9
j_call: TRBJ1-3
clone_size: NA
d_call: NA
cdr3_aa: CASSTTPSGNTIYF
cdr3_nt: TGTGCCAGCAGCACTACCCCCTCTGGAAACACCATATATTTT

v_call: TRBV7-8
j_call: TRBJ2-5
clone_size: NA
d_call: TRBD2
cdr3_aa: CASSISGGALVTQYF
cdr3_nt: TGTGCCAGCAGCATTAGCGGGGGGGCCTTGGTGACCCAGTACTTC

v_call: TRBV18
j_call: TRBJ1-5
clone_size: NA
d_call: NA
cdr3_aa: CASSPQGLRVAGSSNQPQHF
cdr3_nt: TGTGCCAGCTCACCACAGGGCTTGCGCGTAGCAGGGTCCTCTAATCAGCCCCAGCATTTT

v_call: TRBV10-2
j_call: TRBJ1-2
clone_size: NA
d_call: NA
cdr3_aa: CASSESRRRVEGYTF
cdr3_nt: TGCGCCAGCAGTGAGTCCCGAAGGAGGGTCGAAGGCTACACCTTC

v_call: TRBV5-4
j_call: TRBJ2-7
clone_size: NA
d_call: NA
cdr3_aa: CASSSTASYEQYF
cdr3_nt: TGTGCCAGCAGCTCTACGGCCTCCTACGAGCAGTACTTC

v_call: TRBV6-1
j_call: TRBJ1-5
clone_size: few
d_call: NA
cdr3_aa: CASNRDGGNQPQHF
cdr3_nt: TGTGCCAGCAACCGGGACGGGGGCAATCAGCCCCAGCATTTT

v_call: TRBV6-5
j_call: TRBJ2-5
clone_size: NA
d_call: TRBD1
cdr3_aa: CASSSTGDTQETQYF
cdr3_nt: TGTGCCAGCAGTTCGACAGGGGACACACAAGAGACCCAGTACTTC

v_call: TRBV7-2
j_call: TRBJ2-1
clone_size: NA
d_call: TRBD2
cdr3_aa: CASGLAGGEQFF
cdr3_nt: TGTGCCAGCGGACTAGCGGGAGGTGAGCAGTTCTTC

v_call: TRBV29-1
j_call: TRBJ2-3
clone_size: NA
d_call: NA
cdr3_aa: CSVGGLEGTDTQYF
cdr3_nt: TGCAGCGTTGGGGGGTTAGAGGGGACAGATACGCAGTATTTT

v_call: TRBV29-1
j_call: TRBJ1-2
clone_size: NA
d_call: NA
cdr3_aa: CSVAVSYGYTF
cdr3_nt: TGCAGCGTTGCAGTCTCCTATGGCTACACCTTC

v_call: TRBV7-2
j_call: TRBJ1-2
clone_size: NA
d_call: NA
cdr3_aa: CASSLQYAYGYTF
cdr3_nt: TGTGCCAGCAGCTTACAGTACGCCTATGGCTACACCTTC

v_call: TRBV9
j_call: TRBJ1-2
clone_size: few
d_call: NA
cdr3_aa: CASSEGPRSGYTF
cdr3_nt: TGTGCCAGCAGCGAGGGACCTCGAAGTGGCTACACCTTC

v_call: TRBV9
j_call: TRBJ1-4
clone_size: NA
d_call: NA
cdr3_aa: CASSPRWGEKLFF
cdr3_nt: TGTGCCAGCAGCCCGCGTTGGGGTGAAAAACTGTTTTTT

v_call: TRBV20-1
j_call: TRBJ1-1
clone_size: NA
d_call: NA
cdr3_aa: CSAPMNTEAFF
cdr3_nt: TGCAGTGCTCCCATGAACACTGAAGCTTTCTTT

v_call: TRBV6-1
j_call: TRBJ2-3
clone_size: NA
d_call: NA
cdr3_aa: CASSASVTDTQYF
cdr3_nt: TGTGCCAGCAGTGCGTCTGTCACAGATACGCAGTATTTT

v_call: TRBV5-8
j_call: TRBJ2-1
clone_size: NA
d_call: TRBD2
cdr3_aa: CASSLKYRASGRAEEQFF
cdr3_nt: TGTGCCAGCAGCTTGAAGTACAGGGCTAGCGGGAGGGCAGAAGAGCAGTTCTTC

v_call: TRBV19
j_call: TRBJ1-6
clone_size: few
d_call: NA
cdr3_aa: CASRDFNSPLHF
cdr3_nt: TGTGCCAGTAGGGACTTTAATTCACCCCTCCACTTT

v_call: TRBV11-2
j_call: TRBJ1-2
clone_size: once
d_call: NA
cdr3_aa: CASSFQGTGGYTF
cdr3_nt: TGTGCCAGCAGCTTTCAGGGGACGGGGGGCTACACCTTC

v_call: TRBV29-1
j_call: TRBJ2-1
clone_size: NA
d_call: NA
cdr3_aa: CSVRPAQQFF
cdr3_nt: TGCAGCGTCAGGCCCGCACAGCAGTTCTTC

v_call: TRBV6-6
j_call: TRBJ1-2
clone_size: NA
d_call: TRBD1
cdr3_aa: CASSYDRTGRGYTF
cdr3_nt: TGTGCCAGCAGTTACGACCGGACAGGGAGAGGCTACACCTTC

v_call: TRBV6-1
j_call: TRBJ1-2
clone_size: NA
d_call: NA
cdr3_aa: CASSVNGVYGYTF
cdr3_nt: TGTGCCAGCAGTGTGAACGGGGTCTATGGCTACACCTTC

v_call: TRBV5-6
j_call: TRBJ1-4
clone_size: NA
d_call: NA
cdr3_aa: CASSLAGAEKLFF
cdr3_nt: TGTGCCAGCAGCTTAGCAGGGGCGGAAAAACTGTTTTTT

v_call: TRBV7-3
j_call: TRBJ2-1
clone_size: NA
d_call: NA
cdr3_aa: CASSFGGGSEQFF
cdr3_nt: TGTGCCAGCAGCTTTGGAGGGGGCAGTGAGCAGTTCTTC

v_call: TRBV9
j_call: TRBJ1-1
clone_size: NA
d_call: NA
cdr3_aa: CASSVGGLDSGRNTEAFF
cdr3_nt: TGTGCCAGCAGCGTAGGGGGATTGGACAGCGGAAGGAACACTGAAGCTTTCTTT

v_call: TRBV11-2
j_call: TRBJ1-4
clone_size: NA
d_call: NA
cdr3_aa: CASSLAGARQKLFF
cdr3_nt: TGTGCCAGCAGCTTAGCAGGGGCAAGGCAAAAACTGTTTTTT

v_call: TRBV5-1
j_call: TRBJ2-5
clone_size: NA
d_call: TRBD2
cdr3_aa: CASSFGRGGDETQYF
cdr3_nt: TGCGCCAGCAGCTTCGGGAGGGGAGGGGACGAGACCCAGTACTTC

v_call: TRBV5-1
j_call: TRBJ2-3
clone_size: once
d_call: NA
cdr3_aa: CASSLRATDTQYF
cdr3_nt: TGCGCCAGCAGCTTGAGGGCCACAGATACGCAGTATTTT

v_call: TRBV30
j_call: TRBJ2-5
clone_size: once
d_call: NA
cdr3_aa: CAWSVETQYF
cdr3_nt: TGTGCCTGGAGTGTTGAGACCCAGTACTTC

v_call: TRBV6-1
j_call: TRBJ1-1
clone_size: NA
d_call: NA
cdr3_aa: CASGEQGSTEAFF
cdr3_nt: TGTGCCAGCGGTGAACAGGGTAGCACTGAAGCTTTCTTT

v_call: TRBV5-4
j_call: TRBJ2-3
clone_size: NA
d_call: TRBD2
cdr3_aa: CASSLRGGRLRTDTQYF
cdr3_nt: TGTGCCAGCAGCCTGAGGGGCGGGAGATTAAGGACAGATACGCAGTATTTT

v_call: TRBV30
j_call: TRBJ1-1
clone_size: NA
d_call: NA
cdr3_aa: CAWSRTGTTEAFF
cdr3_nt: TGTGCCTGGAGTCGTACAGGGACCACTGAAGCTTTCTTT

v_call: TRBV7-9
j_call: TRBJ2-5
clone_size: once
d_call: NA
cdr3_aa: CASSLGPGSQETQYF
cdr3_nt: TGTGCCAGCAGCTTAGGTCCCGGGAGCCAAGAGACCCAGTACTTC

v_call: TRBV11-2
j_call: TRBJ2-7
clone_size: NA
d_call: TRBD2
cdr3_aa: CASSLDPLAGGTYEQYF
cdr3_nt: TGTGCCAGCAGCTTAGATCCACTAGCGGGAGGAACCTACGAGCAGTACTTC

v_call: TRBV5-4
j_call: TRBJ2-7
clone_size: once
d_call: TRBD1
cdr3_aa: CASRPGTGGEQYF
cdr3_nt: TGTGCCAGCAGGCCCGGGACAGGGGGCGAGCAGTACTTC

v_call: TRBV20-1
j_call: TRBJ1-1
clone_size: few
d_call: NA
cdr3_aa: CSASRSPEAFF
cdr3_nt: TGCAGTGCTAGTAGAAGTCCTGAAGCTTTCTTT